This TCR beta chain derives from a study of brain T cells in children with intractable seizures. Repertoires were generated with immunoSEQ multiplex PCR, while TCRdb's copy carries only in-frame clones and drops some. There are 340,000 or so clones in the sample; over 90% occur only once, and 4.5% to 7% lies in the top ten. Germline V gene sequence: CDR1 LGHDT, CDR2 YNNKEL (reference sequence). Trimming pared 1 base from V and 9 bases from J, leaving 17 bases between. The CDR3 covers 15 residues. Worth noting for this clone: The target antigen is unknown.

The study's findings and limits: Viral specificity was inferred only from CDR3 similarity; HCMV serostatus was unknown.

Indicated time point: blood from clinic visit 5 months post-surgery; TSC patient then seizure free. This receptor was obtained from a boy in the first two years of life with tuberous sclerosis and intractable seizures. J is TRBJ2-3 and V is TRBV3-1 (or the pseudogene TRBV3-2); D possibly corresponds to TRBD2 (6 bases). The sample consisted of peripheral blood, taken more than 4 months after surgery. This CDR3 is CASSQVDTSHTTQYF. The CDR3 DNA reads TGTGCCAGCAGCCAAGTCGATACTAGCCACACCACGCAGTATTTT.